The 14 T cell receptor beta chains below were found in one sample sequenced in a study of blood T cells in healthy people across ages. Through a sample-barcoded 5' primer and a J-beta primer mix, a second PCR was run for roughly 6 to 11 cycles. Each CDR3 protein gets one entry after TCRdb re-called the 5' RACE reads with MiXCR. The sample has around 800,000 distinct CDR3 sequences, around 62% seen once. Material: blood. The receptors here all came from a man aged 25 to 40 in good health.

This clonotype was counted between two and nine times. The chain combines TRBV6-2 or TRBV6-3 with TRBJ2-7; the match to TRBD1 covers 11 bases. Germline values: CDR1 MNHEY, CDR2 SVGEGT. The CDR3 totals 14 residues. Trimming at V came to 6 bases and at J to 6 bases, leaving 7 bases not matched to a gene. The CDR3 sequence is CASRRGGTGGEQYF. The CDR3 bases are TGTGCCAGCAGAAGGGGCGGGACAGGGGGCGAGCAGTACTTC.

The chain carries TRBV12-3 or TRBV12-4 and TRBJ1-5; perhaps TRBD1 as D (5 bases). V lost 1 base to trimming and J lost 3 bases, with 10 bases between them. This CDR3 spans 15 amino acids. The CDR3 spells CASSLEGPPNQPQHF. The CDR3 DNA is TGTGCCAGCAGTTTAGAGGGACCCCCCAATCAGCCCCAGCATTTT.

The genes are TRBV11-1 and TRBJ2-7, with 8 bases lining up with TRBD2. V was clipped by 8 bases and J by 5 bases; unmatched bases: 11. The CDR3 length is 14 residues. Germline CDR1 is SGHAT and CDR2 is FQDESV (reference sequence). CDR3 in amino acids: CASPSRGGRDEQYF. In DNA, the CDR3 is TGTGCCAGCCCGAGTCGGGGGGGCCGGGACGAGCAGTACTTC.

The chain carries TRBV10-3 and TRBJ2-5; TRBD1 matches 7 bases. The J call may not be correct, given that the DNA end is closer to TRBJ2-7. Germline V CDR1 and CDR2: ENHRY, SYGVKD. The CDR3 has 13 residues. Here the CDR3 reads CAVHRDRTYEQYF. The CDR3 nucleotides are TGTGCCGTGCACCGGGACAGAACTTACGAGCAGTACTTC.

V is TRBV12-3 or TRBV12-4 and J is TRBJ1-2; possible D gene TRBD1, 6 bases. V was cut by 5 bases and J by 7 bases, with 14 bases left in between. This CDR3 contains 13 residues. The CDR3 loop is CASSLLGGSGYTF. CDR3 coding DNA: TGTGCCAGCAGTCTCCTCGGGGGCAGTGGCTACACCTTC.

This clonotype was found a few times. The chain has TRBV20-1 and TRBJ2-5; D could derive from TRBD1 or TRBD2 (5 bases each). The DNA end favors TRBJ2-7, so the J call may be wrong. The germline CDR1 and CDR2 sequences are DFQATT and SNEGSKA (reference sequence). This CDR3 contains 13 residues. CDR3 residues: CSAKGTASYEQYF. The CDR3 DNA sequence: TGCAGTGCCAAAGGGACGGCCTCCTACGAGCAGTACTTC.

The chain combines TRBV30 with TRBJ2-5; 10 bases match TRBD2. This CDR3 is 14 amino acids long. Germline CDR1 and CDR2: GTSNPN and SVGIG (reference sequence). J was trimmed by 2 bases and V by 2 bases; bases with no gene match: 2. Here the CDR3 reads CAWSPSGGQETQYF. The DNA for the CDR3 is TGTGCCTGGAGTCCTAGCGGGGGACAAGAGACCCAGTACTTC.

Comment on this clonotype: One junction end does not reproduce the germline sequence, and a read error may be involved. The rearrangement joins TRBV10-3 to TRBJ2-1, with TRBD1 as a possible D gene (6 bases). The DNA end lines up better with TRBJ2-7; the J call may be wrong. Germline CDR1 is ENHRY and CDR2 is SYGVKD. This CDR3 comprises 15 residues. Here the CDR3 DNA reads TGTGCCATCAGTGAGAACAGGGTGGGGTTCTACAAGCAGTACTTC. Translation gives CAISENRVGFYKQYF.

This chain uses TRBV20-1 with TRBJ1-6, with D tentatively TRBD1 (5 bases). Trimming removed 3 bases from V and 2 bases from J, with 11 bases in between. CDR3 length: 15 amino acids. CDR1 is DFQATT and CDR2 is SNEGSKA in the germline V gene (reference sequence). In DNA form, the CDR3 reads TGCAGTGCTAGGGCAGGGAGTACCTATAATTCACCCCTCCACTTT. Translating it yields CSARAGSTYNSPLHF.

This clonotype appeared a single time. This chain's CDR3 is CASSQDSDTEQYF. As DNA, the CDR3 is TGTGCCAGCAGCCAGGATTCGGACACCGAGCAGTACTTC. This chain links TRBV4-2 with TRBJ2-4; tentatively, D is TRBD1 (5 bases). The DNA end is a closer match to TRBJ2-7, so the J assignment may be wrong. Germline V CDR1 and CDR2: LGHNA, YNFKEQ. This CDR3 has 13 residues.

This rearrangement joins TRBV4-2 to TRBJ1-5; TRBD1 matches at 8 bases. Germline CDR1 is LGHNA and CDR2 is YNFKEQ. The trim removed 5 bases at V and 0 bases at J, leaving 6 bases unmatched. CDR3 size: 16 residues. CDR3 nucleotide sequence: TGTGCCAGCAGCGCACAGGGGGTGGATAGCAATCAGCCCCAGCATTTT. Its translation is CASSAQGVDSNQPQHF.

V and J are TRBV20-1 and TRBJ1-1; 9 bases are shared with TRBD1. The CDR3 length is 16 residues. Germline CDR1 and CDR2: DFQATT and SNEGSKA (reference sequence). The junction had 10 bases not matched to a gene; V was cut back by 4 bases and J by 1 base. Written as DNA, the CDR3 is TGCAGTGCTAACCCCATGACAGGGGGTGGGAACACTGAAGCTTTCTTT. Its translation is CSANPMTGGGNTEAFF.

This clonotype was detected a few times. The chain uses TRBV5-1 and TRBJ1-2, with D unclear. V was trimmed by 3 bases and J by 5 bases, leaving 14 bases between them. This CDR3 spans 14 amino acids. Germline V gene data show CDR1 as SGHRS and CDR2 as YFSETQ. The CDR3 reads CASSWGDKLYGYTF. The CDR3 DNA reads as TGCGCCAGCAGCTGGGGAGATAAACTTTATGGCTACACCTTC.

The chain employs TRBV11-2 and TRBJ1-6; D is possibly TRBD1 (6 bases). There are 16 residues in the CDR3. Germline V gene lookup returns CDR1 SGHAT and CDR2 FQNNGV. Deletions cut 0 bases from V and 6 bases from J, with 12 bases between. CDR3 bases: TGTGCCAGCAGCTTAGACAAACAGGGAATTAATTCACCCCTCCACTTT. As protein: CASSLDKQGINSPLHF.